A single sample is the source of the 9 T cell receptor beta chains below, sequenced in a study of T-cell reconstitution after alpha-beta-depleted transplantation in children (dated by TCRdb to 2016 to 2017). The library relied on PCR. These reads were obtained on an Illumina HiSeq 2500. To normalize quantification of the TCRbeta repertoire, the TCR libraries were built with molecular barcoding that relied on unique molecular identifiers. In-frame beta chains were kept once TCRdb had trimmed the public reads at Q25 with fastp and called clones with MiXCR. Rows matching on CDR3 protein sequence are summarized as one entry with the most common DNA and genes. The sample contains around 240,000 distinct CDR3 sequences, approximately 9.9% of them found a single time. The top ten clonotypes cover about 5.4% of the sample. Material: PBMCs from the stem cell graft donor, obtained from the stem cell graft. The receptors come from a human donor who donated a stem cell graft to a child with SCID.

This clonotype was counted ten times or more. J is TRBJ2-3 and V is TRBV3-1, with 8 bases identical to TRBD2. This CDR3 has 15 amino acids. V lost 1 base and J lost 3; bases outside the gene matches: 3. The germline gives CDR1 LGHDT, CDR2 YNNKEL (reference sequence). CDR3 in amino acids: CASSQGVAGTDTQYF. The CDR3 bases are TGTGCCAGCAGCCAAGGGGTAGCGGGGACAGATACGCAGTATTTT.

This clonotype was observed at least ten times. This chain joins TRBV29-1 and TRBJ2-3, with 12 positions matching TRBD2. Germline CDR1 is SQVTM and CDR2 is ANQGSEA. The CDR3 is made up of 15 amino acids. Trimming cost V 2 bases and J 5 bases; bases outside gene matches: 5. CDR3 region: CSVETLAGGRDTQYF. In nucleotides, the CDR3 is TGCAGCGTTGAAACACTAGCGGGGGGCAGAGATACGCAGTATTTT.

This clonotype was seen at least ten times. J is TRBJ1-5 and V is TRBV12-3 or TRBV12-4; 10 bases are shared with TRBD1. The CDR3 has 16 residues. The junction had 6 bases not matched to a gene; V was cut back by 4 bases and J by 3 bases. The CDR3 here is CASSSRTGGINQPQHF. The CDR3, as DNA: TGTGCCAGCAGTTCCCGGACAGGGGGGATCAATCAGCCCCAGCATTTT.

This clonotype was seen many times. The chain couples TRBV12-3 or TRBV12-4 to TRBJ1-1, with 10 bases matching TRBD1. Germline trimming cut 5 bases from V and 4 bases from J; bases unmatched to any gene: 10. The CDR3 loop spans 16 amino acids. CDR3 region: CASSPGTGVEGTEAFF. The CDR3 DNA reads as TGTGCCAGCAGTCCCGGGACAGGGGTAGAGGGCACTGAAGCTTTCTTT.

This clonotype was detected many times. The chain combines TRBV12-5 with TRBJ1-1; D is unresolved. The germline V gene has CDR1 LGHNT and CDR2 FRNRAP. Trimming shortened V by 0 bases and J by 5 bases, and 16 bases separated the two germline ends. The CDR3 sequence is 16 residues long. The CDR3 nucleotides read TGTGCTAGTGGTTTGGTATTAAGTGGGCTTGGAACTGAAGCTTTCTTT. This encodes CASGLVLSGLGTEAFF. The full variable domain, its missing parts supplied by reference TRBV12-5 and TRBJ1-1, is DARVTQTPRHKVTEMGQEVTMRCQPILGHNTVFWYRQTMMQGLELLAYFRNRAPLDDSGMPKDRFSAEMPDATLATLKIQPSEPRDSAVYFCASGLVLSGLGTEAFFGQGTRLTVV.

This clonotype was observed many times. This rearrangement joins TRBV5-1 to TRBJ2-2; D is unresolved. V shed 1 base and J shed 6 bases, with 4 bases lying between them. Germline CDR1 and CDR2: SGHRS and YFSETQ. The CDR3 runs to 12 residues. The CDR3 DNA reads TGCGCCAGCAGCTTGAAGGCCGGGGAGCTGTTTTTT. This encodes CASSLKAGELFF.

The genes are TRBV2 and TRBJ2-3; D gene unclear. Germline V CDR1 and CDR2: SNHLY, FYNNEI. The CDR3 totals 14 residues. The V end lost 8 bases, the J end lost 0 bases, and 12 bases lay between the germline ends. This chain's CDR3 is CASSDARSTDTQYF. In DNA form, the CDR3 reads TGTGCCAGCTCAGACGCCCGTAGCACAGATACGCAGTATTTT.

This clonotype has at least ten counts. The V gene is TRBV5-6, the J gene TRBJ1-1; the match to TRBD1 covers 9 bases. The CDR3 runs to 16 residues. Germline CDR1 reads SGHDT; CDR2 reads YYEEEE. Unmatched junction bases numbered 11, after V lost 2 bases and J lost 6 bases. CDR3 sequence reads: CASSFLYRGQAAEAFF. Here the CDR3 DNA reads TGTGCCAGCAGCTTTCTTTACAGGGGGCAGGCGGCTGAAGCTTTCTTT. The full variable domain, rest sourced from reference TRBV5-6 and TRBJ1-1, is DAGVTQSPTHLIKTRGQQVTLRCSPKSGHDTVSWYQQALGQGPQFIFQYYEEEERQRGNFPDRFSGHQFPNYSSELNVNALLLGDSALYLCASSFLYRGQAAEAFFGQGTRLTVV.

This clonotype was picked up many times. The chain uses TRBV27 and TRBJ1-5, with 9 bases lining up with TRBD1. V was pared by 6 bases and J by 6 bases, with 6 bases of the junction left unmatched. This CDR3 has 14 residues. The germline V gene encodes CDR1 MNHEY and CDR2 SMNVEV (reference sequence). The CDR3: CASRGTGGTQPQHF. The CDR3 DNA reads TGTGCCAGCAGAGGTACAGGGGGCACTCAGCCCCAGCATTTT.